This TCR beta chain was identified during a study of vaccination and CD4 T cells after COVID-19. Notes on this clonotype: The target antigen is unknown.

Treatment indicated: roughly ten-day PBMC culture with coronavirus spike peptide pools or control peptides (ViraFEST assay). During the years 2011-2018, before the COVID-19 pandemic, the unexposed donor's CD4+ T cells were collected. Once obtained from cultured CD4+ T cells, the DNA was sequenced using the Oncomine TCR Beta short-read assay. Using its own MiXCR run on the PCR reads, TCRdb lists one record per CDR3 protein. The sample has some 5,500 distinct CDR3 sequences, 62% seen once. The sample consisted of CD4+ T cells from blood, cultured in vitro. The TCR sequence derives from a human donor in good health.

The CDR3 nucleotides read TGTGCCAGCAGTTTTCCCGGTCAGCCCCAGCATTTT. It encodes CASSFPGQPQHF. This chain connects TRBV12-3 or TRBV12-4 to TRBJ1-5, with D hard to call. V lost 3 bases, J lost 6 bases, and 6 bases lay in between. The length of the CDR3 is 12 residues.